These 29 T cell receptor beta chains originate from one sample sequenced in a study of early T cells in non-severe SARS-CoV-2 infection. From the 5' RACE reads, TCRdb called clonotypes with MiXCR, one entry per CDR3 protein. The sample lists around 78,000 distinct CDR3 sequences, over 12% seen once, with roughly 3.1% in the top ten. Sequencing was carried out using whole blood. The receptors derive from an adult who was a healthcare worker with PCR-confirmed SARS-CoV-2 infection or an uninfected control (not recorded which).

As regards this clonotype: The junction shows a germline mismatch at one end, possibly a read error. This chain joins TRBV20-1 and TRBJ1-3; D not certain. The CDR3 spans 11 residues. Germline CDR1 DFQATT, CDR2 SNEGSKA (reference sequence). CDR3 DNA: TGCAGTGCCAAGTCTGAAAACACCATATATTTT. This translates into CSAKSENTIYF.

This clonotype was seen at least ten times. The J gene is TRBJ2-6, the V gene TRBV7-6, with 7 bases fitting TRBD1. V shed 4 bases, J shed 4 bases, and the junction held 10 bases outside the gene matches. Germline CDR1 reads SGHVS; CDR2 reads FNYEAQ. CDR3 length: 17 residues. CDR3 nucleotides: TGTGCCAGCAGCTCGCCGGGACAGTTTCACGGGGCCAACGTCCTGACTTTC. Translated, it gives CASSSPGQFHGANVLTF.

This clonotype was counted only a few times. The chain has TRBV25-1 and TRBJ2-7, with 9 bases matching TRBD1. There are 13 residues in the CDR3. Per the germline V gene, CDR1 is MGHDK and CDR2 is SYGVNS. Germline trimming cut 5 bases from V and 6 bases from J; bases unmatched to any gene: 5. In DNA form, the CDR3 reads TGTGCCAGCAGTACCCACAGGGGGCGCGAGCAGTACTTC. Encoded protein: CASSTHRGREQYF.

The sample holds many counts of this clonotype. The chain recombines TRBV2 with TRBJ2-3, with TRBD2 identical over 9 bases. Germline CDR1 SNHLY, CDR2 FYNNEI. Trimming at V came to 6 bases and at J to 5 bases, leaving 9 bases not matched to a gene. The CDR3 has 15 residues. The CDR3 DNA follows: TGTGCCAGCAGACAGCGGGAGGCCGGTGAAGATACGCAGTATTTT. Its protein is CASRQREAGEDTQYF.

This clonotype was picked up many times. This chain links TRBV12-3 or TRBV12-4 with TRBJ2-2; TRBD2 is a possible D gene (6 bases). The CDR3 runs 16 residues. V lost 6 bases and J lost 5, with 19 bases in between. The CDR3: CASSRTVGGLTGELFF. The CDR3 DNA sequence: TGTGCCAGCAGCCGAACCGTCGGGGGTCTAACCGGGGAGCTGTTTTTT.

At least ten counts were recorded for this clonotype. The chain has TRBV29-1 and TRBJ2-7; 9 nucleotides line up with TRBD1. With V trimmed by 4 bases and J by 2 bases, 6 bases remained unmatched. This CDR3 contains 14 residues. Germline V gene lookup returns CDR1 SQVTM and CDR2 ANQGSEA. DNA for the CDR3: TGCAGCGTTGCGGGGGACAGGGAACCCTACGAGCAGTACTTC. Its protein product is CSVAGDREPYEQYF.

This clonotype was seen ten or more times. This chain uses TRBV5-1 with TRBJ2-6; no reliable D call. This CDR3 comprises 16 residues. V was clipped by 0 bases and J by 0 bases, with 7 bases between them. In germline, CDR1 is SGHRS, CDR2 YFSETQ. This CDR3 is CASSLESPSGANVLTF. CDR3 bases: TGCGCCAGCAGCTTGGAGAGCCCCTCTGGGGCCAACGTCCTGACTTTC.

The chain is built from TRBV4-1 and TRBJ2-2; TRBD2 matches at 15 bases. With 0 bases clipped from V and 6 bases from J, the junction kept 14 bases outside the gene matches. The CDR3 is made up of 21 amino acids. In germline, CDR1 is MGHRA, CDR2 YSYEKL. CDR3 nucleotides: TGCGCCAGCAGCCAAGAGGATCCCGGGACTAGCGGGAGGATGGGCCCCGGGGAGCTGTTTTTT. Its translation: CASSQEDPGTSGRMGPGELFF.

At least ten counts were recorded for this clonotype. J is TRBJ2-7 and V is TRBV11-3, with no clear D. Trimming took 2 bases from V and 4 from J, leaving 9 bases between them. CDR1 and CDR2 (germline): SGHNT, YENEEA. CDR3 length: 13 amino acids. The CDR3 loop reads CASSLPGFYEQYF. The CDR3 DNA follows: TGTGCCAGCAGCTTACCTGGGTTTTACGAGCAGTACTTC.

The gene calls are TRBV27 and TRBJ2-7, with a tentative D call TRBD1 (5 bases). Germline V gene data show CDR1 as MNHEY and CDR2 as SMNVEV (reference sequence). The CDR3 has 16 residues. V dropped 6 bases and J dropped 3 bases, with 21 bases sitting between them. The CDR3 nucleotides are TGTGCCAGCAGCTCTACTTGGCAGGGCAGGGTCTACGAGCAGTACTTC. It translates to CASSSTWQGRVYEQYF.

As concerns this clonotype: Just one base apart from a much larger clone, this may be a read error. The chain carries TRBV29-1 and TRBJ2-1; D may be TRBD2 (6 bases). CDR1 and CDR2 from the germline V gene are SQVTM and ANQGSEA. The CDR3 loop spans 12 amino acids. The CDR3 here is CSAKLASNERFF. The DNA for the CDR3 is TGCAGCGCTAAACTAGCCAGCAATGAGCGGTTCTTC.

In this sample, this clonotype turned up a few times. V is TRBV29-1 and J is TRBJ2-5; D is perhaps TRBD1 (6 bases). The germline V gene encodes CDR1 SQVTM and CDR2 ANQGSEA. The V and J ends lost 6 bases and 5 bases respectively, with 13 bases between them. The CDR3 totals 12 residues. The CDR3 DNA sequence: TGCAGCGTACATCAGGGGATGGAGACCCAGTACTTC. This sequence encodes CSVHQGMETQYF.

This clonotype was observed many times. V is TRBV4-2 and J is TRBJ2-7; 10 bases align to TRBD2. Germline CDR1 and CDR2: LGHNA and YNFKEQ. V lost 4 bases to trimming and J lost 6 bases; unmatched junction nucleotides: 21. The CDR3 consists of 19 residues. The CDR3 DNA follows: TGTGCCAGCAGCCCACTCTCAAACCCAAAGCGGGGGGGCGTGTCCGAGCAGTACTTC. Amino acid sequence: CASSPLSNPKRGGVSEQYF.

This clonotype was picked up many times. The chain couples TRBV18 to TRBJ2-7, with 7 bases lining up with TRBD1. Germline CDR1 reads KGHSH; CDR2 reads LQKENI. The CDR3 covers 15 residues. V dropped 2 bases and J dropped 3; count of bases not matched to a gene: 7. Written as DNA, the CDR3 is TGTGCCAGCTCACCAAGGCCGGGACAGAACTACGAGCAGTACTTC. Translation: CASSPRPGQNYEQYF.

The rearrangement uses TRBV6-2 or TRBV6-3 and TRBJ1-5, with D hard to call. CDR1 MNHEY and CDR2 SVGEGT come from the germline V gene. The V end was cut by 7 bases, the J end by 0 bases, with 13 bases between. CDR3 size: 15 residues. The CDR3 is CASTPTLYSNQPQHF. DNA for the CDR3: TGTGCCAGCACGCCGACACTCTATAGCAATCAGCCCCAGCATTTT.

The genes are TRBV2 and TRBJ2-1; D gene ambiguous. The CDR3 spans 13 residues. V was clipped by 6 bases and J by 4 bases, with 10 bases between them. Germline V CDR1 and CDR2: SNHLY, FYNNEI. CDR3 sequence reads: CASRDGSYNEQFF. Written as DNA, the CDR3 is TGTGCCAGCAGGGACGGATCTTACAATGAGCAGTTCTTC.

Written as DNA, the CDR3 is TGTGCCAGCAGCCCCGGGACCGAGTATCAGCCCCAGCATTTT. Amino acid sequence: CASSPGTEYQPQHF. The J gene is TRBJ1-5, the V gene TRBV5-4, with a tentative D call TRBD1 (5 bases). Trimming pared 4 bases from V and 5 bases from J, leaving 13 bases between. Germline loops: CDR1 SGHNT, CDR2 YYREEE (reference sequence). This CDR3 is 14 amino acids long.

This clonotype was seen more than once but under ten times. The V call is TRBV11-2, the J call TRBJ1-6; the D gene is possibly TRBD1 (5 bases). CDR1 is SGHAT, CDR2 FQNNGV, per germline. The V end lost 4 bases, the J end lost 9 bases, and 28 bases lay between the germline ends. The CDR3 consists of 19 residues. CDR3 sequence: CASSSPRDSGKRSGSPLHF. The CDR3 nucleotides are TGTGCCAGCAGCTCCCCGAGGGATTCAGGGAAACGGTCGGGTTCACCCCTCCACTTT.

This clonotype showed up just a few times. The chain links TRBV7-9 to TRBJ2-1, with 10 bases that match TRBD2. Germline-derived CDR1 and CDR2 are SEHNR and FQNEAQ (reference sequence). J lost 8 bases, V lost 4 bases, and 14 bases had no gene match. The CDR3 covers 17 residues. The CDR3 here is CASSYTGTSVYRDEQFF. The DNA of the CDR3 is TGTGCCAGCAGCTACACCGGGACTAGCGTGTATCGGGATGAGCAGTTCTTC.

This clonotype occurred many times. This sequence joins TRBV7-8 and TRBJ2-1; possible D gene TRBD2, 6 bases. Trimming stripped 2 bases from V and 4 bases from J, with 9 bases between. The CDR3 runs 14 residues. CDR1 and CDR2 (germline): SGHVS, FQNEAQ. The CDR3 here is CASSLLAQYNEQFF. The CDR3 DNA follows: TGTGCCAGCAGCTTACTAGCGCAGTACAATGAGCAGTTCTTC.

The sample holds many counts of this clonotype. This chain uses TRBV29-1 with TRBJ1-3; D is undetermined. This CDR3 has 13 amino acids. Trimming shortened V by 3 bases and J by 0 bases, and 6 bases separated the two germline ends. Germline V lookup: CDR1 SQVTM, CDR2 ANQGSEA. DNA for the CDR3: TGCAGCGTTGAGAGGGACTCTGGAAACACCATATATTTT. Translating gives CSVERDSGNTIYF.

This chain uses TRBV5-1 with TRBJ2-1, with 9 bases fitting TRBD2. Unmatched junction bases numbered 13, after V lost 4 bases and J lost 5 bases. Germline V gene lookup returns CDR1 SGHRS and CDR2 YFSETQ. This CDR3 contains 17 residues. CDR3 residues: CASSPRVGTSLNNEQFF. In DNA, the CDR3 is TGCGCCAGCAGCCCCCGGGTCGGGACTAGCCTAAACAATGAGCAGTTCTTC.

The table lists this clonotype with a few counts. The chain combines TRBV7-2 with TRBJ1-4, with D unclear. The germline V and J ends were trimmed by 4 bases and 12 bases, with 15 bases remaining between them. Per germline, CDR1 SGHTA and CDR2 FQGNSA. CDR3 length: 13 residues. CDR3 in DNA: TGTGCCAGCAGCTATATAATAGAGGGAGAACTGTTTTTT. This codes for CASSYIIEGELFF.

The CDR3 loop reads CSVESGTVPKELFF. In nucleotides, the CDR3 is TGCAGCGTTGAGTCCGGGACAGTCCCTAAGGAGCTGTTTTTT. The genes are TRBV29-1 and TRBJ2-2; 7 nucleotides line up with TRBD1. Germline V gives CDR1 SQVTM, CDR2 ANQGSEA. With 3 bases clipped from V and 10 bases from J, the junction kept 11 bases outside the gene matches. This CDR3 region has 14 residues.

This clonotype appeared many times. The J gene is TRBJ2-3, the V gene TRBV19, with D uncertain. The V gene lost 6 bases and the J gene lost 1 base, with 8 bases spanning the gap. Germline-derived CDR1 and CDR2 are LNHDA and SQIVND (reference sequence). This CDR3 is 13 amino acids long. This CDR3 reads CASRPSGTDTQYF. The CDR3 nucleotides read TGTGCCAGTAGGCCTTCGGGCACAGATACGCAGTATTTT. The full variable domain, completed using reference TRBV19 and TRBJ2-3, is DGGITQSPKYLFRKEGQNVTLSCEQNLNHDAMYWYRQDPGQGLRLIYYSQIVNDFQKGDIAEGYSVSREKKESFPLTVTSAQKNPTAFYLCASRPSGTDTQYFGPGTRLTVL.

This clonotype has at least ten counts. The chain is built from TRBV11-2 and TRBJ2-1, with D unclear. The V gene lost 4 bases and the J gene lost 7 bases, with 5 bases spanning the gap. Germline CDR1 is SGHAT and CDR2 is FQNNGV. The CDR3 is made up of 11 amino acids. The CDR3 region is CASSYDNEQFF. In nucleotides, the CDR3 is TGTGCCAGCAGCTACGATAATGAGCAGTTCTTC.

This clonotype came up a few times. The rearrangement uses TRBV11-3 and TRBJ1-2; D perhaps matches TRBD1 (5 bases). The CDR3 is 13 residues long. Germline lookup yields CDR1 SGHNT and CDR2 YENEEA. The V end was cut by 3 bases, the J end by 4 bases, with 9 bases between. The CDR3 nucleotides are TGTGCCAGCAGCTTGGGGGAGATCTATGGCTACACCTTC. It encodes CASSLGEIYGYTF. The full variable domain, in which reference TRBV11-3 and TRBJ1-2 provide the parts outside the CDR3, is EAGVVQSPRYKIIEKKQPVAFWCNPISGHNTLYWYLQNLGQGPELLIRYENEEAVDDSQLPKDRFSAERLKGVDSTLKIQPAELGDSAVYLCASSLGEIYGYTFGSGTRLTVV.

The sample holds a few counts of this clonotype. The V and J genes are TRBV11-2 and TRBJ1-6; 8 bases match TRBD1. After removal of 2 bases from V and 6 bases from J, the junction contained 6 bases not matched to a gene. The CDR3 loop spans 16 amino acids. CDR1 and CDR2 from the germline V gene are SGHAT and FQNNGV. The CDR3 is CASSLSRTGRNSPLHF. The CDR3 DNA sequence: TGTGCCAGCAGCTTATCCCGGACAGGGCGTAATTCACCCCTCCACTTT. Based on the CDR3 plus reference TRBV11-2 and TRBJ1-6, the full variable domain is EAGVAQSPRYKIIEKRQSVAFWCNPISGHATLYWYQQILGQGPKLLIQFQNNGVVDDSQLPKDRFSAERLKGVDSTLKIQPAKLEDSAVYLCASSLSRTGRNSPLHFGNGTRLTVT.

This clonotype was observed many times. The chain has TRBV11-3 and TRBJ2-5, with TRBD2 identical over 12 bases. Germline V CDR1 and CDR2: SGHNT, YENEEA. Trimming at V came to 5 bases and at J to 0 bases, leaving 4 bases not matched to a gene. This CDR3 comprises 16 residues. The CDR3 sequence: CASSAGTSGYQETQYF. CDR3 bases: TGTGCCAGCAGCGCAGGGACTAGCGGGTACCAAGAGACCCAGTACTTC.